This TCR beta chain is drawn from a study of cytomegalovirus exposure and HLA in healthy donors. Study findings and constraints: The study reported that TCR beta sequences accurately predicted HLA-A and HLA-B alleles in most subjects.

Notes on this clone: Its antigen remains unknown.

In the PCR, 60 Vbeta and 13 Jbeta primers were used. Libraries were prepared by immunoSEQ multiplex PCR; TCRdb keeps only in-frame clonotypes and omits some of them. This sample's clone table lists 65,000 to 90,000 clones. This TCR was recovered from a female donor in good health and CMV-seropositive. The material sequenced was PBMCs.

CDR3 amino acids: CASSLGQGIGRGDYEQYF. CDR3 sequence (DNA): TGCGCCAGCAGCCTAGGACAGGGGATAGGGCGGGGTGACTACGAGCAGTACTTC. J is TRBJ2-7 and V is TRBV5-1; 9 nucleotides align to TRBD1. J was trimmed by 3 bases and V by 4 bases; bases with no gene match: 17. This CDR3 is built from 18 residues. CDR1 is SGHRS and CDR2 is YFSETQ in the germline V gene.